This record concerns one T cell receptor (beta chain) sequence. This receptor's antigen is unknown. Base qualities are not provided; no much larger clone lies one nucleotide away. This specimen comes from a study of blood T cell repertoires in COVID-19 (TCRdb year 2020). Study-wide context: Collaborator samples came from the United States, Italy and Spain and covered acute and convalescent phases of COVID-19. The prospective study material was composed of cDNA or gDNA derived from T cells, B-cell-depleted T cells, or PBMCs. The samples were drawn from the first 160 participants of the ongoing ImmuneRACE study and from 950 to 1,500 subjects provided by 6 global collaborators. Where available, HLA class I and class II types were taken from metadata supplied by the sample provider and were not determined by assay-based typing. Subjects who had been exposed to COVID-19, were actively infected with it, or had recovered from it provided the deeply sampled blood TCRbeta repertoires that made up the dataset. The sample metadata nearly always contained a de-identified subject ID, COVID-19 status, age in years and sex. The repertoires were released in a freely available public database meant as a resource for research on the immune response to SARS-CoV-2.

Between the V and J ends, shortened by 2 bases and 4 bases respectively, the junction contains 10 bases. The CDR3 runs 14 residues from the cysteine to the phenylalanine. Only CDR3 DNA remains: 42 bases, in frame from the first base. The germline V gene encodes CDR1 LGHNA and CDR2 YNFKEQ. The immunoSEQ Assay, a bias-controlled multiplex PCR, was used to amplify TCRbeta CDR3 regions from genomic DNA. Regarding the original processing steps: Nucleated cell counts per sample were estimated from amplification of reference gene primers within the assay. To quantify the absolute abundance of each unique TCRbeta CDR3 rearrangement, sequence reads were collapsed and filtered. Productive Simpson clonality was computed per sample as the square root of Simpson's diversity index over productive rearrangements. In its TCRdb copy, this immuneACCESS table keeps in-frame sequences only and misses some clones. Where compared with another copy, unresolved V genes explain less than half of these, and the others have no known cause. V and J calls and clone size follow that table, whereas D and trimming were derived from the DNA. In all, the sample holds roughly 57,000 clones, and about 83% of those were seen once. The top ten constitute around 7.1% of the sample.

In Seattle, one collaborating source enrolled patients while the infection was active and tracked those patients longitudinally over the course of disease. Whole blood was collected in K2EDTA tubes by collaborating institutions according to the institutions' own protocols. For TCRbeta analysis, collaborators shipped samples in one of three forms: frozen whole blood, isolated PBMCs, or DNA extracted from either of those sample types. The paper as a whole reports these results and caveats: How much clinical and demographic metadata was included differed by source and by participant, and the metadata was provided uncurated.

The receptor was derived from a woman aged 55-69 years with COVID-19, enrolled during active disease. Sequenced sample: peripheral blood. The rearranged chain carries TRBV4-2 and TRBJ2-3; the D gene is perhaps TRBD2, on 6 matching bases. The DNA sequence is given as TGTGCCAGCAGCCAAAAGCGGGCAGCAGATACGCAGTATTTT. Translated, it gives CASSQKRAADTQYF.